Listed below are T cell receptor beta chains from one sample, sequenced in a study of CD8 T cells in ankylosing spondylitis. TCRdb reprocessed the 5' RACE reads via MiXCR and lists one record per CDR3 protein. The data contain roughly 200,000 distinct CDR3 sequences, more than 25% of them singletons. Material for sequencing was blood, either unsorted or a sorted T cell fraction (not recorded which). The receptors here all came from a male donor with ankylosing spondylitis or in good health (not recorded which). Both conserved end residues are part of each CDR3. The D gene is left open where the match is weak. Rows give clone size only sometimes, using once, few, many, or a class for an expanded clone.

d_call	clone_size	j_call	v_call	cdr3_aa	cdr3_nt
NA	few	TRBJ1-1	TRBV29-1	CSVERGGGTEAFF	TGCAGCGTTGAACGTGGGGGTGGGACTGAAGCTTTCTTT
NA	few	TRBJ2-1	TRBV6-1	CASRSHGILNNNEQFF	TGTGCCAGCAGGTCTCACGGGATTCTAAATAACAATGAGCAGTTCTTC
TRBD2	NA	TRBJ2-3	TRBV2	CASIRSGIGTDTQYF	TGTGCCAGCATCCGTAGCGGGATAGGAACAGATACGCAGTATTTT
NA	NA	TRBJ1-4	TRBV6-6	CASNNRNEKLFF	TGTGCCAGCAACAACAGGAATGAAAAACTGTTTTTT
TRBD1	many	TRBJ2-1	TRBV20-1	CSARVTGRNNEQFF	TGCAGTGCTAGAGTGACAGGGCGGAACAATGAGCAGTTCTTC
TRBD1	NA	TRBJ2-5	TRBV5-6	CASSHPGGQETQYF	TGTGCCAGCAGCCACCCAGGGGGACAAGAGACCCAGTACTTC
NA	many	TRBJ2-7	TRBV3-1	CASSRGSSSYEQYF	TGTGCCAGCAGTCGTGGCAGCAGCTCCTACGAGCAGTACTTC
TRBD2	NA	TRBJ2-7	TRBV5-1	CASSIGTSGSRSYEQYF	TGCGCCAGCAGCATTGGGACTAGCGGGAGCAGGTCCTACGAGCAGTACTTC
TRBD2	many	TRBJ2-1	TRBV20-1	CSASPKPGTSGKYNEQFF	TGCAGTGCTAGCCCCAAGCCCGGGACTAGCGGGAAGTACAATGAGCAGTTCTTC
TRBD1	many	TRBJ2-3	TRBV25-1	CASSEQGAHETDTQYF	TGTGCCAGCAGTGAACAGGGGGCGCATGAGACAGATACGCAGTATTTT
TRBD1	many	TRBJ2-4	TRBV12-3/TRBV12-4	CASSFGDRVGKNIQYF	TGTGCCAGCAGTTTTGGGGACAGGGTCGGCAAAAACATTCAGTACTTC
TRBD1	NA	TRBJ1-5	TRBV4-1	CASSQVGRGRRNQPQHF	TGCGCCAGCAGCCAAGTGGGTAGGGGGCGCCGCAATCAGCCCCAGCATTTT
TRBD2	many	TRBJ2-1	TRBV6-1	CATWLSGSSYNEQFF	TGTGCCACCTGGCTTAGCGGGAGCTCCTACAATGAGCAGTTCTTC
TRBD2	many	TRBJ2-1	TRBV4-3	CASSQEPGLAGGPYNEQFF	TGCGCCAGCAGCCAAGAACCGGGACTAGCGGGAGGCCCTTACAATGAGCAGTTCTTC
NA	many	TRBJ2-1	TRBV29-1	CSVGHLLNNEQFF	TGCAGCGTTGGACATCTGCTCAACAATGAGCAGTTCTTC
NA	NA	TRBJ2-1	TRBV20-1	CTGGVSVEQFF	TGCACCGGAGGAGTTAGCGTTGAGCAGTTCTTC
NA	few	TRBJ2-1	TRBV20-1	CSAPGYNEQFF	TGCAGTGCTCCGGGTTACAATGAGCAGTTCTTC
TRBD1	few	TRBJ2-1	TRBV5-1	CASSFTGAPYNEQFF	TGCGCCAGCAGCTTTACAGGGGCCCCCTACAATGAGCAGTTCTTC
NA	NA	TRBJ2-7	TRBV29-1	CSVVKGYEQYF	TGCAGCGTTGTCAAGGGCTACGAGCAGTACTTC
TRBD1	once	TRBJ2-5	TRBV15	CATSRTGGQETQYF	TGTGCCACCAGCAGAACAGGGGGCCAAGAGACCCAGTACTTC
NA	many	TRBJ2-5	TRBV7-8	CASSFSPTRAQETQYF	TGTGCCAGCAGCTTTTCCCCGACGAGGGCCCAAGAGACCCAGTACTTC
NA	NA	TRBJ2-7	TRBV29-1	CSVGQQKYEQYF	TGCAGCGTGGGACAACAAAAATACGAGCAGTACTTC
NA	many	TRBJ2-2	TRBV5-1	CASSRSTGEGGELFF	TGCGCCAGCAGCCGATCGACAGGGGAGGGCGGGGAGCTGTTTTTT
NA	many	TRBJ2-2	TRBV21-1	CASSNQDKNTGELFF	TGTGCCAGCAGCAACCAGGACAAAAACACCGGGGAGCTGTTTTTT
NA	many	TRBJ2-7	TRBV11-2	CASSLALDNSYEQYF	TGTGCCAGCAGCTTAGCCCTGGACAACTCCTACGAGCAGTACTTC
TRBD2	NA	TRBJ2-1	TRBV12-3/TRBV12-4	CASSPGLAGEQFF	TGTGCCAGCAGTCCTGGACTAGCGGGTGAGCAGTTCTTC
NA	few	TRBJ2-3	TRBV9	CASSPPQVRGTLTDTQYF	TGTGCCAGCAGCCCCCCCCAAGTTCGCGGCACCCTCACAGATACGCAGTATTTT
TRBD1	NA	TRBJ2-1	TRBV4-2	CASSREDRGRYNEQFF	TGTGCCAGCAGCCGGGAGGACAGGGGCCGCTACAATGAGCAGTTCTTC
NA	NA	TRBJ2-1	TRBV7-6	CASSSIASSYNEQFF	TGTGCCAGCAGCTCGATAGCATCCTCCTACAATGAGCAGTTCTTC
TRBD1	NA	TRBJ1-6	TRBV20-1	CSASGTGVWNSPLHF	TGCAGTGCCTCCGGGACAGGGGTTTGGAATTCACCCCTCCACTTT
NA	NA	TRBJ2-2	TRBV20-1	CSATLAGSNTGELFF	TGCAGTGCTACTTTGGCGGGATCGAACACCGGGGAGCTGTTTTTT
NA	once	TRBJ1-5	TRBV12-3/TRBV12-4	CASSSTGLGSNQPQHF	TGTGCCAGCAGCTCAACAGGGTTGGGTAGCAATCAGCCCCAGCATTTT
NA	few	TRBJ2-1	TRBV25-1	CASSRHKDYNEQFF	TGTGCCAGCAGTAGGCATAAGGATTACAATGAGCAGTTCTTC